This T cell receptor beta chain originates from a study of CD8+CD57+ T cells in acquired aplastic anemia. CDR3 and TCR beta VDJ profiling relied on genomic DNA as the template. TCRdb re-derived calls from the reads in MiXCR, one entry per CDR3 protein. The sample consists of about 160,000 distinct CDR3 sequences, approximately 44% of them appearing once. This clonotype was seen a handful of times. Looked up from germline, CDR1 is SNHLY and CDR2 is FYNNEI. The CDR3 has 14 residues. The V and J ends lost 8 bases and 4 bases respectively, with 16 bases between them. This clonotype originated in a human donor in good health. The specimen sequenced was sorted CD4+, CD8+, or CD8+CD57+ T cells (not recorded which) from PBMCs. The chain recombines TRBV2 with TRBJ2-3; D ambiguous. For the CDR3, the DNA is TGTGCCAGCGGGGTAAGCGTAGGAGCAGATACGCAGTATTTT. This sequence encodes CASGVSVGADTQYF.